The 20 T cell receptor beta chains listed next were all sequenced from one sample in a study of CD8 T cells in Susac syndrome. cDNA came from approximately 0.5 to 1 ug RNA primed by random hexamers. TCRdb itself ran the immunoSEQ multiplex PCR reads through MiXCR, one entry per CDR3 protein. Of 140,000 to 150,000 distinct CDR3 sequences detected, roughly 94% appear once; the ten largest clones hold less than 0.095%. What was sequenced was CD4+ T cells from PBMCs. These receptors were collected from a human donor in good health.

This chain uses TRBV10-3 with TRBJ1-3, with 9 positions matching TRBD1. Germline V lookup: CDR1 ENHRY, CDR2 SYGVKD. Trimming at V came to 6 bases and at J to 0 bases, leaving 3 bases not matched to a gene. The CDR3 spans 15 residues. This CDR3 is CAIRGQGGSGNTIYF. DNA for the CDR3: TGTGCCATCAGGGGACAGGGTGGCTCTGGAAACACCATATATTTT.

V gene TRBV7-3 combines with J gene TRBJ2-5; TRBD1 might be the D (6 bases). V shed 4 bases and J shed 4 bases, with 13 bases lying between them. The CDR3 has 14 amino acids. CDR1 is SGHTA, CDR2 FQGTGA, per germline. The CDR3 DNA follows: TGTGCCAGCAGCTCCAACCGGGACATAGAGACCCAGTACTTC. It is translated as CASSSNRDIETQYF.

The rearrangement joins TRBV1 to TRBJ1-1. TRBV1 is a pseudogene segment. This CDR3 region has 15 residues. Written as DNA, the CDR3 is TGCACCAGCAGCCCAGACAGAACAATGAACACTGAAGCTTTCTTT. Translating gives CTSSPDRTMNTEAFF.

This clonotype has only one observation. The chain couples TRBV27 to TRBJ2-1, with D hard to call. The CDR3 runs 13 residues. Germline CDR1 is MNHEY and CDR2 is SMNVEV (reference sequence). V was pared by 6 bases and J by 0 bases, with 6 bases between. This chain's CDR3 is CASRGYSYNEQFF. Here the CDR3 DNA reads TGTGCCAGCAGGGGATACTCCTACAATGAGCAGTTCTTC.

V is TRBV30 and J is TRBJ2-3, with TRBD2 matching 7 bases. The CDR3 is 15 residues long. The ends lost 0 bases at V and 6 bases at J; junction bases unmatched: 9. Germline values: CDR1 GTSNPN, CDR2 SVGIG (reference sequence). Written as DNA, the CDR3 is TGTGCCTGGAGTGTTAAAGGGACTATGTGGGATACGCAGTATTTT. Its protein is CAWSVKGTMWDTQYF.

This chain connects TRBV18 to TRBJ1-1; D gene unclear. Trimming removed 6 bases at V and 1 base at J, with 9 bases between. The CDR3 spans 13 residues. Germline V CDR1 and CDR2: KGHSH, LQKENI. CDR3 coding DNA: TGTGCCAGCTCCCAGGACGGGAACACTGAAGCTTTCTTT. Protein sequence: CASSQDGNTEAFF.

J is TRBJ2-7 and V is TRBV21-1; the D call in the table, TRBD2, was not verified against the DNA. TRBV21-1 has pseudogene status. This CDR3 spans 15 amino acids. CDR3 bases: TGTGCCAGCAGCAAAGAGGGAGGGAACTCCTACGAGCAGTACTTC. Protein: CASSKEGGNSYEQYF.

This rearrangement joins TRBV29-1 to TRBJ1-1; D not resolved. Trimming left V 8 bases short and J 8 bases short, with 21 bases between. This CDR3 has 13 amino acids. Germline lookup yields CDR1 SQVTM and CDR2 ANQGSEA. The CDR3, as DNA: TGCAGCTCCCGAACCGGACCAAGAGCCGAAGCTTTCTTT. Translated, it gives CSSRTGPRAEAFF. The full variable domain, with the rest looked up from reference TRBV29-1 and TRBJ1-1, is SAVISQKPSRDICQRGTSLTIQCQVDSQVTMMFWYRQQPGQSLTLIATANQGSEATYESGFVIDKFPISRPNLTFSTLTVSNMSPEDSSIYLCSSRTGPRAEAFFGQGTRLTVV.

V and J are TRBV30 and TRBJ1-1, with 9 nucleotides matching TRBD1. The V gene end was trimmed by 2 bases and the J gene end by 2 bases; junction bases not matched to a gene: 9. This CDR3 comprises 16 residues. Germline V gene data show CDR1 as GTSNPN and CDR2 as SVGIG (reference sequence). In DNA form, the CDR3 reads TGTGCCTGGAGTCCCGGGACAGGGCCTCCAAACACTGAAGCTTTCTTT. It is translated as CAWSPGTGPPNTEAFF.

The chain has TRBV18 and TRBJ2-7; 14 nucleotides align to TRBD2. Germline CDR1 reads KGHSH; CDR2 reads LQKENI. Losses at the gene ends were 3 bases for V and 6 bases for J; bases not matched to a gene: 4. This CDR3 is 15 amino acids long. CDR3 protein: CASSPSGLAGVEQYF. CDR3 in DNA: TGTGCCAGCTCACCGTCGGGACTAGCGGGAGTCGAGCAGTACTTC.

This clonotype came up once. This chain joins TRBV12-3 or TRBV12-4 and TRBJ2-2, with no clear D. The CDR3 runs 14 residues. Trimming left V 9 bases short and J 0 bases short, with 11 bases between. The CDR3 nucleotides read TGTGCCAGTTGTAGGCTAGCGAACACCGGGGAGCTGTTTTTT. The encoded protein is CASCRLANTGELFF.

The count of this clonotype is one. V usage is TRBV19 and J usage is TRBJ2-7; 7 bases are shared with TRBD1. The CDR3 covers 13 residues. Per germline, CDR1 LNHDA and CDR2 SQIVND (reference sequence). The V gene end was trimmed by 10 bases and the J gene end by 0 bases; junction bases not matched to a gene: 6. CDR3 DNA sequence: TGTGCCACCTCAGGGGACAGCTCCTACGAGCAGTACTTC. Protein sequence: CATSGDSSYEQYF.

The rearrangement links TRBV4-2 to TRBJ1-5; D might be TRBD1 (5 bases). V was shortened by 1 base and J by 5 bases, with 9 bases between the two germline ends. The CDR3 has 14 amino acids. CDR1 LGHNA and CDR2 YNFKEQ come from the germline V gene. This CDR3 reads CASSQGQTDQPQHF. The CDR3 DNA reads TGTGCCAGCAGCCAAGGACAGACCGATCAGCCCCAGCATTTT.

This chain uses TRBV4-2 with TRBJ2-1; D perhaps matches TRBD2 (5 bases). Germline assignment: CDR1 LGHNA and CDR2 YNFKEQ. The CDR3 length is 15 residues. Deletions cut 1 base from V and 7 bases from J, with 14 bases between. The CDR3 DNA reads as TGTGCCAGCAGCCAAGTTACCCTTACTAGAAATGAGCAGTTCTTC. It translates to CASSQVTLTRNEQFF.

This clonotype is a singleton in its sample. The CDR3 spells CASSEGLGRVDEQFF. CDR3 DNA: TGTGCCAGCAGTGAGGGCCTGGGGAGAGTCGATGAGCAGTTCTTC. This rearrangement joins TRBV25-1 to TRBJ2-1; TRBD2 might be the D (5 bases). V lost 3 bases and J 8 bases, leaving 17 bases between the germline ends. Germline values: CDR1 MGHDK, CDR2 SYGVNS. The CDR3 runs 15 residues. The whole variable domain, remainder taken from reference TRBV25-1 and TRBJ2-1, is EADIYQTPRYLVIGTGKKITLECSQTMGHDKMYWYQQDPGMELHLIHYSYGVNSTEKGDLSSESTVSRIRTEHFPLTLESARPSHTSQYLCASSEGLGRVDEQFFGPGTRLTVL.

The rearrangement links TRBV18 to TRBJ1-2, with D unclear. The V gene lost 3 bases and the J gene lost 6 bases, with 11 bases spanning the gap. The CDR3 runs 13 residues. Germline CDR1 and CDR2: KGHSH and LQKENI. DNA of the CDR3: TGTGCCAGCTCACCTTCAAGTCGGGATGGCTACACCTTC. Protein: CASSPSSRDGYTF.

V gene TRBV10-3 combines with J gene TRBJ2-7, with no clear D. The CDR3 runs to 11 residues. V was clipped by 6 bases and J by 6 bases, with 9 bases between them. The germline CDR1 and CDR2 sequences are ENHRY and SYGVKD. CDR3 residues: CAISTDGEQYF. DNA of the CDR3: TGTGCCATCAGCACGGACGGCGAGCAGTACTTC.

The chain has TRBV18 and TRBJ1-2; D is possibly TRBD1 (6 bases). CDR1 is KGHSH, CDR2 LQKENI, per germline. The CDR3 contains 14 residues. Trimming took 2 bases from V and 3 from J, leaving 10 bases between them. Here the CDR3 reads CASSPAGEDYGYTF. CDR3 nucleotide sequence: TGTGCCAGCTCACCAGCAGGGGAAGACTATGGCTACACCTTC.

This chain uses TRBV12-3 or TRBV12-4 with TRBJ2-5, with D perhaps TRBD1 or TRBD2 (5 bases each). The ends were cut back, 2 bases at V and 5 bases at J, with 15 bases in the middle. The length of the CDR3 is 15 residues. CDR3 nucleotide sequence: TGTGCCAGCAGTTTATCTAGGGGAGTGGGGGAGACCCAGTACTTC. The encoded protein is CASSLSRGVGETQYF.

For the CDR3, the DNA is TGTGCCAGCAGTTATAAGCTCACCGGGGAGCTGTTTTTT. Protein sequence: CASSYKLTGELFF. The chain is built from TRBV7-2 and TRBJ2-2; D is unclear. The V end lost 6 bases, the J end lost 4 bases, and 9 bases lay between the germline ends. The CDR3 has 13 residues. Germline CDR1 and CDR2: SGHTA and FQGNSA. Full variable domain (missing parts from reference TRBV7-2 and TRBJ2-2): GAGVSQSPSNKVTEKGKDVELRCDPISGHTALYWYRQSLGQGLEFLIYFQGNSAPDKSGLPSDRFSAERTGGSVSTLTIQRTQQEDSAVYLCASSYKLTGELFFGEGSRLTVL.